This T cell receptor (beta chain) was profiled in a study of shared clonotypes between healthy human individuals. In regard to this clone: In the same sample, other DNA sequences code for this CDR3.

Researchers ran the assay at a deep level. TCRdb's copy holds only in-frame clones and misses some; the assay was immunoSEQ multiplex PCR. Counted here are about 1.5 million clones, around 98% occurring once; the ten biggest clones make up 0.45%. Trimming removed 3 bases from V and 0 bases from J, with 9 bases in between. This CDR3 has 14 amino acids. CDR1 KGHSH and CDR2 LQKENI come from the germline V gene. The chain joins TRBV18 to TRBJ2-7; D ambiguous. Sample: naive CD4+ T cells sorted from blood. The subset was: CD45RA+ positively selected. The receptor was derived from a man aged 25 to 45 in good health. In nucleotides, the CDR3 is TGTGCCAGCTCACCCCTTATCAGCTCCTACGAGCAGTACTTC. This gives the protein CASSPLISSYEQYF.